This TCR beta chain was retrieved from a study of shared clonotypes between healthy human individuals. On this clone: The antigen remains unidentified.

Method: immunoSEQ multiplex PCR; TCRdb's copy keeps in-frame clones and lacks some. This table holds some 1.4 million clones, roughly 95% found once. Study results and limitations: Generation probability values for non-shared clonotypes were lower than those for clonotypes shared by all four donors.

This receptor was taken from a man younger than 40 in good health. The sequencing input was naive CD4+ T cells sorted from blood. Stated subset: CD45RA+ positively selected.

In DNA form, the CDR3 reads TGTGCCAGCAGCTTAGTGGGTCAGGGATCAGGTGGCGAGCAGTACTTC. It yields the protein CASSLVGQGSGGEQYF. The chain uses TRBV7-9 and TRBJ2-7, with D perhaps TRBD1 (5 bases). The V gene's germline CDR1 is SEHNR and CDR2 FQNEAQ (reference sequence). V shed 1 base and J shed 6 bases, with 19 bases lying between them. The CDR3 extends over 16 amino acids.